This T cell receptor (beta chain) was captured by sequencing in a study of T cell repertoires in cytomegalovirus infection. The germline V gene encodes CDR1 KGHDR and CDR2 SFDVKD. There are 17 residues in the CDR3. V was clipped by 5 bases and J by 4 bases; unmatched bases: 11. TCRdb re-called the reads through MiXCR, storing one row per CDR3 protein. This table has some 200,000 distinct CDR3 sequences, nearly 9.5% appearing once. This clonotype showed up just a few times. Sequenced sample: PBMCs. The TCR comes from a human donor in good health (CMV status not recorded). Some clones in this sample may be carry-over from other donors' samples. V and J are TRBV24-1 and TRBJ2-2; 8 bases fit TRBD2. Here the CDR3 DNA reads TGTGCCACCAGTGGGGCAGGACTCGCGGGGGGCACCGGGGAGCTGTTTTTT. This codes for CATSGAGLAGGTGELFF.